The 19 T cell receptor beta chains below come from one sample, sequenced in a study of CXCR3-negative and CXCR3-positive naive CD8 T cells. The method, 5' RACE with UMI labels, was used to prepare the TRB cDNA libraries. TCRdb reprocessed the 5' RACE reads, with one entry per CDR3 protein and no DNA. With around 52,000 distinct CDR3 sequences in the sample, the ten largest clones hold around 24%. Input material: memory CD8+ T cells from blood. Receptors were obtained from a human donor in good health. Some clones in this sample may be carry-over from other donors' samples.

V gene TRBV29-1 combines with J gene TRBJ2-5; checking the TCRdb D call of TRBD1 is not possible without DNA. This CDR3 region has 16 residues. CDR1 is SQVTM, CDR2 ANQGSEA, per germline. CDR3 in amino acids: CSVELWGREARETQYF.

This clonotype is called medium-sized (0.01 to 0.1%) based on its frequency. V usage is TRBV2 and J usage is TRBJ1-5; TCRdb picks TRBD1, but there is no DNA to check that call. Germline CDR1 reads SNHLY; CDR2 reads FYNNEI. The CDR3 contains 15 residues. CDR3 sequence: CASSDGTALNQPQHF.

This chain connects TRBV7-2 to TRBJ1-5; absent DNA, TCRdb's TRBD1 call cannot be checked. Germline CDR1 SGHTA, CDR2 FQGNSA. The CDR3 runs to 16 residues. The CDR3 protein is CASSLVGLQGNQPQHF.

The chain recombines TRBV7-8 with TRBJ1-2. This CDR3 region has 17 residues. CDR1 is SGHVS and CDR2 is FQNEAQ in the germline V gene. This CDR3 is CASSSTSFGGREDGYTF.

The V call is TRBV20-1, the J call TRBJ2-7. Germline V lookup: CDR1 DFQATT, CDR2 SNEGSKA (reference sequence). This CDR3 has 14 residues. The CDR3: CSARRVNGYYEQYF.

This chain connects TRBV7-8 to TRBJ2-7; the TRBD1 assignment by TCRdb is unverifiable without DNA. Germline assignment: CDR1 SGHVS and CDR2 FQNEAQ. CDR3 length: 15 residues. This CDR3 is CASSYRQAVPYEQYF.

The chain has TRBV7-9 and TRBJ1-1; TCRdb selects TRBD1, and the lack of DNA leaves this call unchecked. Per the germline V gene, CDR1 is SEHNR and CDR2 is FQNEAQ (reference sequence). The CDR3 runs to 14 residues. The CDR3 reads CASSASVGLPEAFF.

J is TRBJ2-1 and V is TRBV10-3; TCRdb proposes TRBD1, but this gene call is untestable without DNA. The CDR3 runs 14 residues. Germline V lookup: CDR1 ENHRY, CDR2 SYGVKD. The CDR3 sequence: CAISGGGLYNEQFF.

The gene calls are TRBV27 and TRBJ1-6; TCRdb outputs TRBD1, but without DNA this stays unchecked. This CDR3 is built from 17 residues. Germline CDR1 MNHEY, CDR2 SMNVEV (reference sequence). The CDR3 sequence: CASSSTFRDAANSPLHF.

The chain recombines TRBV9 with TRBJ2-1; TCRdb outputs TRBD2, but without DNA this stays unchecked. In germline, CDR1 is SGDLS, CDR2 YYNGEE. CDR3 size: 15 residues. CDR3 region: CASSPRTSGNHEQFF.

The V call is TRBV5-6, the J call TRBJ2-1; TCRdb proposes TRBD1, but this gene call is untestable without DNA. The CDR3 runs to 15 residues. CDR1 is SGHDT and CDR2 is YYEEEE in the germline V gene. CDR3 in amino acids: CASSPRGSSYNEQFF.

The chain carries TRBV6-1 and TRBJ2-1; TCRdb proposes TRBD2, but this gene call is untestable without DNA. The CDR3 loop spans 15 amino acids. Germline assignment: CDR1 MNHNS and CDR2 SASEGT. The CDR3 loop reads CASSDSHGEANEQFF.

CDR3 amino acids: CASSLRTDRYEQYF. The rearrangement uses TRBV5-1 and TRBJ2-7; TCRdb indicates TRBD2, and absent DNA this call remains unverified. This CDR3 contains 14 residues. The V gene's germline CDR1 is SGHRS and CDR2 YFSETQ.

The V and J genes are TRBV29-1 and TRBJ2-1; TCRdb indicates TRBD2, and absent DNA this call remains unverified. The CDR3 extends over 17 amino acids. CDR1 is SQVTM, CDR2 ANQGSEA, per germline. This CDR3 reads CSVVGAWEGAPYNEQFF.

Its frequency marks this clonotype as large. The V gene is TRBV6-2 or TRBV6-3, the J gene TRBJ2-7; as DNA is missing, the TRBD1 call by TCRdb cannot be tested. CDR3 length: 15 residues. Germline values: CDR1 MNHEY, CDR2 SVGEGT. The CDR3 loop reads CASREQGAISYEQYF.

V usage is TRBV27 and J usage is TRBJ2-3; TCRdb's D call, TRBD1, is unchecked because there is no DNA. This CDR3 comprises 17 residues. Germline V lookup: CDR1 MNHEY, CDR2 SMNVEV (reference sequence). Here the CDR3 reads CASKGGGTEPSTDTQYF.

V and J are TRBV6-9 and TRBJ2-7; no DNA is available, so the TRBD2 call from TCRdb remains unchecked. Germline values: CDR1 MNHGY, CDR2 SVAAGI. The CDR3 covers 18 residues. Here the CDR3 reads CASRNEGPPATNPSEQYF.

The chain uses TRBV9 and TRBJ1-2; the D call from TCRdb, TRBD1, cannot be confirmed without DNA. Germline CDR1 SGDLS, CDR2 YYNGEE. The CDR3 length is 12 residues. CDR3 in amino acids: CASGRTGYGYTF.

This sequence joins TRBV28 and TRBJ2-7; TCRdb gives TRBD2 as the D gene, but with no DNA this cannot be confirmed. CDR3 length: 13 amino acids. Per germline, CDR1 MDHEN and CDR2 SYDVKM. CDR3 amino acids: CASSIGLLGEQYF.